These 10 T cell receptor beta chains came from one sample sequenced in a study of shared clonotypes between healthy human individuals. TCRdb's table, derived via immunoSEQ multiplex PCR, lists solely in-frame clones and lacks some. The sample has about 2.3 million clones; 80% to 95% are singletons. The sequenced sample was naive CD4+ T cells from PBMCs. The subset here: CD45RA+ positively selected. These receptors were collected from a man younger than 35 in good health. Some clones in this sample may be carry-over from other donors' samples.

This rearrangement joins TRBV19 to TRBJ1-1; D is unclear. CDR1 and CDR2 from the germline V gene are LNHDA and SQIVND (reference sequence). This CDR3 contains 14 residues. Deletions cut 6 bases from V and 1 base from J, with 12 bases between. CDR3 nucleotides: TGTGCCAGTAGCTTTGGAAACAGGAACACTGAAGCTTTCTTT. It encodes CASSFGNRNTEAFF.

Concerning this clone itself: Other DNA sequences within the sample encode an identical CDR3. The chain combines TRBV7-6 with TRBJ2-1; D unresolved. V was clipped by 0 bases and J by 0 bases, with 6 bases between them. The CDR3 sequence is 15 residues long. Germline CDR1 is SGHVS and CDR2 is FNYEAQ. CDR3 DNA: TGTGCCAGCAGCTTAGCGTCTAGCTCCTACAATGAGCAGTTCTTC. This translates into CASSLASSSYNEQFF.

The chain employs TRBV28 and TRBJ2-1, with D unclear. Trimming removed 7 bases at V and 0 bases at J, with 13 bases between. Germline CDR1 reads MDHEN; CDR2 reads SYDVKM. The CDR3 is made up of 15 amino acids. Written as DNA, the CDR3 is TGTGCCAGCAACAACTACCCCCGCTCCTACAATGAGCAGTTCTTC. Its translation: CASNNYPRSYNEQFF. Full variable domain (missing parts from reference TRBV28 and TRBJ2-1): DVKVTQSSRYLVKRTGEKVFLECVQDMDHENMFWYRQDPGLGLRLIYFSYDVKMKEKGDIPEGYSVSREKKERFSLILESASTNQTSMYLCASNNYPRSYNEQFFGPGTRLTVL.

To note about this clone: The sample holds other DNA sequences that translate to the same CDR3. V usage is TRBV5-1 and J usage is TRBJ1-2, with D unclear. The germline V gene encodes CDR1 SGHRS and CDR2 YFSETQ. The V end lost 0 bases, the J end lost 0 bases, and 6 bases lay between the germline ends. The CDR3 is 14 residues long. CDR3 residues: CASSLVASNYGYTF. DNA for the CDR3: TGCGCCAGCAGCTTGGTAGCATCTAACTATGGCTACACCTTC.

CDR3 loop: CASSLAQNMNTEAFF. In DNA form, the CDR3 reads TGTGCCAGCAGCTTGGCCCAGAATATGAACACTGAAGCTTTCTTT. The chain uses TRBV5-4 and TRBJ1-1; D unresolved. The V end lost 0 bases, the J end lost 0 bases, and 9 bases lay between the germline ends. The CDR3 totals 15 residues. Germline-derived CDR1 and CDR2 are SGHNT and YYREEE (reference sequence).

DNA of the CDR3: TGTGCCAGCAGCAACGAATTAACCGGGGAGCTGTTTTTT. It is translated as CASSNELTGELFF. The V gene is TRBV21-1, the J gene TRBJ2-2. TRBV21-1 is shown as a pseudogene. The CDR3 totals 13 residues.

The rearrangement links TRBV6-6 to TRBJ1-4, with D possibly matching TRBD1 (5 bases). This CDR3 spans 14 amino acids. The V gene lost 7 bases and the J gene lost 4 bases, with 13 bases spanning the gap. CDR1 and CDR2 (germline): MNHNY, SVGAGI (reference sequence). DNA for the CDR3: TGTGCCAGCACTAGGGACTTTAGTAATGAAAAACTGTTTTTT. Translation: CASTRDFSNEKLFF.

This chain connects TRBV9 to TRBJ2-1; 7 nucleotides line up with TRBD1. The length of the CDR3 is 16 residues. In germline, CDR1 is SGDLS, CDR2 YYNGEE. V gave up 3 bases and J gave up 1 base; unmatched junction bases: 7. The CDR3 DNA is TGTGCCAGCAGCGCCCGAGGACAGGCTTCCTACAATGAGCAGTTCTTC. Translating it yields CASSARGQASYNEQFF.

The V and J genes are TRBV6-5 and TRBJ1-1, with D possibly TRBD1 on 6 matching bases. CDR1 and CDR2 from the germline V gene are MNHEY and SVGAGI. Trimming took 8 bases from V and 5 from J, leaving 15 bases between them. The CDR3 contains 13 residues. The CDR3 here is CASSLQGWTEAFF. CDR3 nucleotides: TGTGCCAGCTCCTTACAGGGCTGGACTGAAGCTTTCTTT.

The chain couples TRBV13 to TRBJ1-2; no clear D. Trimming pared 2 bases from V and 2 bases from J, leaving 6 bases between. The germline V gene has CDR1 PRHDT and CDR2 FYEKMQ (reference sequence). This CDR3 is 13 amino acids long. The CDR3 loop reads CASSLHSNYGYTF. CDR3 coding DNA: TGTGCCAGCAGCTTACACAGCAACTATGGCTACACCTTC.